The 23 T cell receptor beta chains below were found in one sample sequenced in a study of OX40 agonist ivuxolimab in advanced cancers. Clones were read by immunoSEQ multiplex PCR, and TCRdb kept only the in-frame ones, dropping some. Of about 63,000 clones listed, roughly 89% are singletons. Here the sequenced sample was CD4+ or CD8+ T cells sorted from blood, taken in a trial of the OX40 agonist ivuxolimab. The receptors here all came from an adult with an advanced solid tumor such as melanoma, head and neck, liver or kidney cancer.

The J gene is TRBJ2-7, the V gene TRBV29-1; possible D gene TRBD2, 5 bases. V lost 7 bases and J 2 bases, leaving 9 bases between the germline ends. CDR1 is SQVTM, CDR2 ANQGSEA, per germline. The CDR3 loop spans 11 amino acids. This CDR3 reads CSAGSAYEQYF. For the CDR3, the DNA is TGCAGCGCCGGTAGCGCCTACGAGCAGTACTTC.

The chain carries TRBV27 and TRBJ1-2; TRBD1 matches 9 bases. The germline CDR1 and CDR2 sequences are MNHEY and SMNVEV (reference sequence). This CDR3 contains 14 residues. V lost 6 bases to trimming and J lost 10 bases; unmatched junction nucleotides: 12. The CDR3 spells CASRTTGTGKPYTF. The CDR3 DNA reads TGTGCCAGCAGAACGACCGGGACAGGGAAACCCTACACCTTC.

The chain carries TRBV11-2 and TRBJ2-1; 7 bases are shared with TRBD2. Trimming at V came to 5 bases and at J to 10 bases, leaving 11 bases not matched to a gene. This CDR3 has 14 residues. Germline lookup yields CDR1 SGHAT and CDR2 FQNNGV. CDR3 amino acids: CASSITPLAVEQFF. CDR3 DNA: TGTGCCAGCAGCATCACTCCCCTAGCGGTAGAGCAGTTCTTC.

V and J are TRBV7-9 and TRBJ2-7; 10 positions agree with TRBD1. Germline V gene lookup returns CDR1 SEHNR and CDR2 FQNEAQ (reference sequence). The CDR3 contains 15 residues. Germline trimming cut 4 bases from V and 5 bases from J; bases unmatched to any gene: 8. Here the CDR3 DNA reads TGTGCCAGCAGCTCGGACAGGGGGAGCATTCACGAGCAGTACTTC. Translated, it gives CASSSDRGSIHEQYF.

This rearrangement joins TRBV15 to TRBJ2-7; D unresolved. Germline-derived CDR1 and CDR2 are LNHNV and YYDKDF (reference sequence). V lost 1 base to trimming and J lost 5 bases, with 15 bases between them. The CDR3 has 15 residues. The CDR3 DNA reads TGTGCCACCAGCAGAGGTCTTGGGCTATCGGACGAGCAGTACTTC. Protein product: CATSRGLGLSDEQYF.

The J gene is TRBJ2-1, the V gene TRBV7-9, with a tentative D call TRBD1 (5 bases). With 5 bases removed from V and 5 bases from J, the gap between germline ends came to 16 bases. CDR3 size: 15 residues. The germline V gene encodes CDR1 SEHNR and CDR2 FQNEAQ (reference sequence). The CDR3 protein is CASSDGHYTNNEQFF. The CDR3 nucleotides are TGTGCCAGCAGCGACGGACACTATACAAACAATGAGCAGTTCTTC.

This chain connects TRBV9 to TRBJ2-1; maybe TRBD1 (6 bases). The V gene lost 0 bases and the J gene lost 3 bases, with 10 bases spanning the gap. This CDR3 spans 15 amino acids. CDR1 is SGDLS and CDR2 is YYNGEE in the germline V gene. The CDR3 DNA reads as TGTGCCAGCAGCGTAGGGGACACCAACTACAATGAGCAGTTCTTC. Protein product: CASSVGDTNYNEQFF. Full variable domain (remainder filled in from reference TRBV9 and TRBJ2-1): DSGVTQTPKHLITATGQRVTLRCSPRSGDLSVYWYQQSLDQGLQFLIQYYNGEERAKGNILERFSAQQFPDLHSELNLSSLELGDSALYFCASSVGDTNYNEQFFGPGTRLTVL.

The chain combines TRBV7-9 with TRBJ2-2; possibly TRBD2 for D (6 bases). Germline CDR1 is SEHNR and CDR2 is FQNEAQ (reference sequence). The CDR3 sequence is 14 residues long. V was pared by 3 bases and J by 6 bases, with 11 bases between. CDR3 in DNA: TGTGCCAGCAGCTTCGCAGGGAGGCCCGGGGAGCTGTTTTTT. Protein sequence: CASSFAGRPGELFF.

This clone showed up just a few times. The CDR3: CASTVSGGLGETQYF. CDR3 nucleotide sequence: TGCGCCAGCACCGTCAGCGGGGGCCTCGGGGAGACCCAGTACTTC. The V call is TRBV5-1, the J call TRBJ2-5; TRBD2 matches at 8 bases. This CDR3 comprises 15 residues. CDR1 and CDR2 from the germline V gene are SGHRS and YFSETQ. The V gene end was trimmed by 6 bases and the J gene end by 5 bases; junction bases not matched to a gene: 12.

The genes are TRBV7-9 and TRBJ2-7; 9 nucleotides align to TRBD1. The trim removed 5 bases at V and 1 base at J, leaving 6 bases unmatched. This CDR3 has 15 residues. From germline, CDR1 is SEHNR and CDR2 FQNEAQ (reference sequence). CDR3 DNA: TGTGCCAGCAGCCAAGGGACAGGGAAATCCTACGAGCAGTACTTC. It is translated as CASSQGTGKSYEQYF.

The rearrangement joins TRBV5-6 to TRBJ2-7; TRBD2 aligns across 8 bases. CDR3 length equals 14 residues. V lost 5 bases and J lost 2; bases outside the gene matches: 6. Germline V CDR1 and CDR2: SGHDT, YYEEEE. DNA of the CDR3: TGTGCCAGCAGACGTAGCGGGGCCACCTACGAGCAGTACTTC. It specifies CASRRSGATYEQYF.

This clone was seen at least ten times. The chain carries TRBV6-1 and TRBJ2-1; a weak D match, TRBD1 (7 bases). With 8 bases removed from V and 4 bases from J, the gap between germline ends came to 12 bases. Germline lookup yields CDR1 MNHNS and CDR2 SASEGT. This CDR3 comprises 13 residues. CDR3 in amino acids: CASGGTEYNEQFF. As DNA, the CDR3 is TGTGCCAGCGGGGGGACAGAGTACAATGAGCAGTTCTTC.

The V and J genes are TRBV7-9 and TRBJ2-7; 8 bases map to TRBD2. J gave up 3 bases and V 5 bases, and 3 bases lay outside the gene matches. CDR1 and CDR2 (germline): SEHNR, FQNEAQ (reference sequence). The CDR3 runs to 13 residues. The CDR3 is CASSVTSDYEQYF. CDR3 bases: TGTGCCAGCAGCGTGACTAGCGACTACGAGCAGTACTTC. The full variable domain, completed using reference TRBV7-9 and TRBJ2-7, is DTGVSQNPRHKITKRGQNVTFRCDPISEHNRLYWYRQTLGQGPEFLTYFQNEAQLEKSRLLSDRFSAERPKGSFSTLEIQRTEQGDSAMYLCASSVTSDYEQYFGPGTRLTVT.

This clone was recorded only once. The rearrangement joins TRBV10-2 to TRBJ1-1; D is ambiguous. This CDR3 spans 15 amino acids. CDR1 and CDR2 from the germline V gene are WSHSY and SAAADI. V lost 2 bases, J lost 0 bases, and 10 bases lay in between. The CDR3 reads CASSETEIMNTEAFF. The CDR3 coding sequence is TGCGCCAGCAGTGAGACGGAGATCATGAACACTGAAGCTTTCTTT.

CDR3 DNA sequence: TGTGCCAGCAGCTTTGTCGCGAACACCGGGGAGCTGTTTTTT. This gives the protein CASSFVANTGELFF. The V and J genes are TRBV7-9 and TRBJ2-2; D remains unclear. This CDR3 spans 14 amino acids. V lost 3 bases and J 0 bases, leaving 5 bases between the germline ends. CDR1 SEHNR and CDR2 FQNEAQ come from the germline V gene (reference sequence).

Only a few counts were recorded for this clone. The chain carries TRBV5-4 and TRBJ2-2; TRBD2 agrees at 8 bases. Germline lookup yields CDR1 SGHNT and CDR2 YYREEE (reference sequence). V was clipped by 4 bases and J by 4 bases; unmatched bases: 9. The CDR3 extends over 16 amino acids. CDR3 nucleotide sequence: TGTGCCAGCAGCCGTCTTGCGGGAGGATCCACCGGGGAGCTGTTTTTT. Residues: CASSRLAGGSTGELFF.

The rearrangement links TRBV7-9 to TRBJ2-1, with 11 bases identical to TRBD2. There are 17 residues in the CDR3. Losses at the gene ends were 2 bases for V and 4 bases for J; bases not matched to a gene: 7. Germline-derived CDR1 and CDR2 are SEHNR and FQNEAQ (reference sequence). The CDR3 nucleotides are TGTGCCAGCAGCTTATCGGCTAGCGGGGGGCCTTACAATGAGCAGTTCTTC. Translating gives CASSLSASGGPYNEQFF. Based on the CDR3 plus reference TRBV7-9 and TRBJ2-1, the full variable domain is DTGVSQNPRHKITKRGQNVTFRCDPISEHNRLYWYRQTLGQGPEFLTYFQNEAQLEKSRLLSDRFSAERPKGSFSTLEIQRTEQGDSAMYLCASSLSASGGPYNEQFFGPGTRLTVL.

The chain couples TRBV7-2 to TRBJ2-5, with a tentative D call TRBD2 (5 bases). The CDR3 loop spans 13 amino acids. The germline V and J ends were trimmed by 2 bases and 5 bases, with 9 bases remaining between them. Germline V CDR1 and CDR2: SGHTA, FQGNSA. The CDR3 loop is CASSLFSEETQYF. The DNA of the CDR3 is TGTGCCAGCAGCTTATTTAGCGAGGAGACCCAGTACTTC.

The rearrangement uses TRBV2 and TRBJ2-7; TRBD2 is a possible D gene (6 bases). This CDR3 contains 19 residues. Germline lookup yields CDR1 SNHLY and CDR2 FYNNEI. The V gene lost 1 base and the J gene lost 3 bases, with 25 bases spanning the gap. This CDR3 is CASSEEVPSGLGDFYEQYF. CDR3 sequence (DNA): TGTGCCAGCAGTGAAGAGGTTCCGAGCGGCCTAGGGGACTTCTACGAGCAGTACTTC.

This clone has only one observation. The chain couples TRBV6-5 to TRBJ1-2; possible D gene TRBD1, 6 bases. The CDR3 has 14 amino acids. CDR1 and CDR2 from the germline V gene are MNHEY and SVGAGI. V lost 2 bases and J 4 bases, leaving 11 bases between the germline ends. The CDR3: CASSYRGPSYGYTF. The CDR3 DNA is TGTGCCAGCAGTTACCGGGGGCCAAGCTATGGCTACACCTTC.

CDR3 amino acids: CASTAGPRPHEQYF. The CDR3 nucleotides are TGTGCCAGCACGGCGGGCCCCAGGCCCCACGAGCAGTACTTC. The chain employs TRBV27 and TRBJ2-7; TRBD2 is a possible D gene (5 bases). The length of the CDR3 is 14 residues. CDR1 is MNHEY and CDR2 is SMNVEV in the germline V gene (reference sequence). V was cut by 7 bases and J by 5 bases, with 18 bases left in between.

This sequence joins TRBV7-8 and TRBJ1-5, with D possibly being TRBD1 (6 bases). V shed 5 bases and J shed 0 bases, with 11 bases lying between them. The CDR3 extends over 15 amino acids. Germline V CDR1 and CDR2: SGHVS, FQNEAQ. CDR3: CASSQEGVSNQPQHF. In DNA, the CDR3 is TGTGCCAGCAGCCAGGAGGGGGTTAGCAATCAGCCCCAGCATTTT.

The gene calls are TRBV7-9 and TRBJ2-3, with a possible D match to TRBD2 (6 bases). This CDR3 has 16 residues. CDR1 and CDR2 (germline): SEHNR, FQNEAQ (reference sequence). V lost 5 bases to trimming and J lost 2 bases, with 17 bases between them. The DNA of the CDR3 is TGTGCCAGCAGCCCAAAGGGACTGCGATTCACAGATACGCAGTATTTT. As protein: CASSPKGLRFTDTQYF.